A few counts support the clone carrying this T cell receptor beta chain. Its antigen remains unknown. These data come from a study of T cells after yellow fever vaccination. Study background: Preparing low-cell-number fractions relied on SMART-Seq v4 Ultra Low Input.

Study-wide points: Although most clonotypes did not, a small share appeared in both CD4 and CD8 compartments. Booster sampling recovered most clones from primary vaccination (under 97% CD4, approximately 90% CD8).

One entry per CDR3 protein, called by TCRdb with MiXCR from the 5' RACE reads. Of 350,000 or so distinct CDR3 sequences detected, roughly 8% appear once; the ten largest clones hold roughly a sixth. The sample in question was PBMCs, obtained 35 to 50 days after the first yellow fever vaccination. The TCR originated in a man younger than 30 who received the YFV17D yellow fever vaccine.

Here the CDR3 reads CAISGREGEETQYF. The CDR3 region has the DNA TGTGCCATCAGTGGACGAGAGGGAGAAGAGACCCAGTACTTC. The J gene is TRBJ2-5, the V gene TRBV10-3, with D maybe TRBD2 (5 bases). Trimming removed 4 bases at V and 3 bases at J, with 12 bases between. CDR1 and CDR2 from the germline V gene are ENHRY and SYGVKD. CDR3 size: 14 residues.